These 29 T cell receptor beta chains were sequenced from one sample in a study of post-analysis software for immune sequencing data. Study-level findings and limits: Included in a set of five TRBV segments more frequent in patients than controls were TRBV5-6, TRBV5-1 and TRBV20-1.

These receptors have no identified antigens. Unique-molecular-identifier-tagged TCR beta cDNA libraries were used. TCRdb re-analysed the PCR reads in MiXCR, keeping a single row per CDR3 protein. The sample lists hundreds of thousands of distinct CDR3 sequences, less than 45% occurring once. The sequenced material came from blood. Receptors originate from a girl aged 5 to 17 with multiple sclerosis.

V and J are TRBV5-1 and TRBJ2-2; D unclear. The germline gives CDR1 SGHRS, CDR2 YFSETQ. Trimming took 0 bases from V and 5 from J, leaving 14 bases between them. The CDR3 has 16 residues. Written as DNA, the CDR3 is TGCGCCAGCAGCTTGGTCCCGAATGACGGAACCGGGGAGCTGTTTTTT. Residues: CASSLVPNDGTGELFF.

This clonotype was found a few times. The rearrangement uses TRBV6-5 and TRBJ2-7; 7 bases are shared with TRBD1. CDR1 and CDR2 (germline): MNHEY, SVGAGI. Unmatched junction bases numbered 6, after V lost 2 bases and J lost 2 bases. The CDR3 covers 15 residues. CDR3 coding DNA: TGTGCCAGCAGTTACACCCGACAGGGCGCCTACGAGCAGTACTTC. It specifies CASSYTRQGAYEQYF.

The V and J genes are TRBV6-5 and TRBJ1-1, with a tentative D call TRBD1 (5 bases). The CDR3 totals 13 residues. Trimming pared 6 bases from V and 6 bases from J, leaving 14 bases between. Germline CDR1 MNHEY, CDR2 SVGAGI. The CDR3 spells CASSSRGGPEAFF. CDR3 sequence (DNA): TGTGCCAGCAGCTCCCGGGGGGGTCCTGAAGCTTTCTTT.

This clonotype was counted ten times or more. V gene TRBV12-3 or TRBV12-4 combines with J gene TRBJ1-5; D not certain. This CDR3 contains 13 residues. Trimming left V 7 bases short and J 1 base short, with 8 bases between. The CDR3 bases are TGTGCCAGCATGAGCGGAAGCAATCAGCCCCAGCATTTT. The encoded protein is CASMSGSNQPQHF.

This clonotype has more than one count but fewer than ten. This chain joins TRBV29-1 and TRBJ1-2; 8 nucleotides align to TRBD1. The germline V gene encodes CDR1 SQVTM and CDR2 ANQGSEA. With 3 bases clipped from V and 5 bases from J, the junction kept 2 bases outside the gene matches. This CDR3 contains 12 residues. The CDR3, as DNA: TGCAGCGTTGAGGACAGGGAGTATGGCTACACCTTC. It specifies CSVEDREYGYTF.

This sequence joins TRBV5-1 and TRBJ2-6; D is possibly TRBD1 (6 bases). There are 17 residues in the CDR3. Per the germline V gene, CDR1 is SGHRS and CDR2 is YFSETQ. V shed 0 bases and J shed 0 bases, with 10 bases lying between them. The CDR3 spells CASSLGQDSSGANVLTF. DNA of the CDR3: TGCGCCAGCAGCTTGGGACAGGATAGCTCTGGGGCCAACGTCCTGACTTTC. Looking up the rest from reference TRBV5-1 and TRBJ2-6 gives the full variable domain: KAGVTQTPRYLIKTRGQQVTLSCSPISGHRSVSWYQQTPGQGLQFLFEYFSETQRNKGNFPGRFSGRQFSNSRSEMNVSTLELGDSALYLCASSLGQDSSGANVLTFGAGSRLTVL.

V gene TRBV29-1 combines with J gene TRBJ1-1; D is perhaps TRBD1 (6 bases). CDR3 length equals 13 residues. From germline, CDR1 is SQVTM and CDR2 ANQGSEA. V lost 5 bases and J 0 bases, leaving 10 bases between the germline ends. CDR3 in DNA: TGCAGCGTTTCAGGGGTTATGAACACTGAAGCTTTCTTT. Amino acids: CSVSGVMNTEAFF. Based on the CDR3 plus reference TRBV29-1 and TRBJ1-1, the full variable domain is SAVISQKPSRDICQRGTSLTIQCQVDSQVTMMFWYRQQPGQSLTLIATANQGSEATYESGFVIDKFPISRPNLTFSTLTVSNMSPEDSSIYLCSVSGVMNTEAFFGQGTRLTVV.

This chain uses TRBV12-3 or TRBV12-4 with TRBJ1-2; D is possibly TRBD1 (5 bases). Trimming pared 3 bases from V and 5 bases from J, leaving 13 bases between. CDR3 length: 14 residues. In DNA form, the CDR3 reads TGTGCCAGCAGTTTTCAGGCAGGGCGGTATGGCTACACCTTC. This encodes CASSFQAGRYGYTF.

In this sample, this clonotype turned up a few times. The chain is built from TRBV7-8 and TRBJ2-5; D is unresolved. In germline, CDR1 is SGHVS, CDR2 FQNEAQ. V lost 1 base, J lost 4 bases, and 10 bases lay in between. CDR3 length: 14 amino acids. The DNA for the CDR3 is TGTGCCAGCAGCTTAGGGACCGGACCAGAGACCCAGTACTTC. This translates into CASSLGTGPETQYF.

Only a few counts were recorded for this clonotype. V is TRBV10-3 and J is TRBJ1-6, with D unclear. This CDR3 contains 14 residues. The germline gives CDR1 ENHRY, CDR2 SYGVKD. Deletions cut 3 bases from V and 6 bases from J, with 9 bases between. The CDR3 sequence is CAISDRLSNSPLHF. CDR3 DNA sequence: TGTGCCATCAGTGACCGACTGAGTAATTCACCCCTCCACTTT.

The V gene is TRBV5-1, the J gene TRBJ2-7; 9 nucleotides align to TRBD1. Germline V CDR1 and CDR2: SGHRS, YFSETQ. Germline trimming cut 6 bases from V and 3 bases from J; bases unmatched to any gene: 7. The CDR3 runs 14 residues. CDR3 residues: CASTPTGGYYEQYF. The CDR3 region has the DNA TGCGCCAGCACTCCGACAGGGGGGTACTACGAGCAGTACTTC.

There are a few counts of this clonotype. Given a much more abundant clone one base away, this may be a read error. The chain couples TRBV6-2 or TRBV6-3 to TRBJ2-7; no definite D call. The CDR3 covers 11 residues. CDR1 and CDR2 from the germline V gene are MNHEY and SVGEGT. Between the trimmed V and J ends, which lost 4 bases and 6 bases, there was a span of 7 bases. CDR3 amino acids: CASSFDVEQYF. DNA of the CDR3: TGTGCCAGCAGTTTTGACGTCGAGCAGTACTTC.

The chain uses TRBV12-3 or TRBV12-4 and TRBJ2-7; 14 nucleotides line up with TRBD2. The last part of the DNA fits TRBJ2-5 better; the J call may be wrong. The CDR3 is 16 residues long. The CDR3 DNA is TGTGCCAGCACCGAGACGACTAGCGGGAGGGGAGAGACCCAGTACTTC. This codes for CASTETTSGRGETQYF.

V gene TRBV4-1 combines with J gene TRBJ2-5; D might be TRBD2 (6 bases). CDR1 and CDR2 (germline): MGHRA, YSYEKL. V was clipped by 1 base and J by 11 bases, with 20 bases between them. The CDR3 sequence is 15 residues long. This CDR3 is CASSQVGDSYNEQYF. The CDR3 DNA reads as TGCGCCAGCAGCCAAGTGGGGGACTCCTACAATGAGCAGTACTTC.

The chain couples TRBV7-8 to TRBJ1-4, with D perhaps matching TRBD1 (6 bases). V was pared by 2 bases and J by 1 base, with 17 bases between. This CDR3 has 18 amino acids. The V gene's germline CDR1 is SGHVS and CDR2 FQNEAQ. CDR3 residues: CASSLMRRGRLTNEKLFF. In DNA form, the CDR3 reads TGTGCCAGCAGCTTAATGCGCAGGGGCAGGTTAACTAATGAAAAACTGTTTTTT.

V usage is TRBV29-1 and J usage is TRBJ2-3, with D perhaps matching TRBD1 (6 bases). The CDR3 runs to 13 residues. Germline V lookup: CDR1 SQVTM, CDR2 ANQGSEA. V lost 3 bases to trimming and J lost 4 bases, with 11 bases between them. This CDR3 reads CSVEGAGADTQYF. CDR3 nucleotides: TGCAGCGTTGAGGGTGCAGGGGCAGATACGCAGTATTTT.

This chain uses TRBV7-9 with TRBJ2-2; TRBD1 agrees at 9 bases. The germline V gene has CDR1 SEHNR and CDR2 FQNEAQ (reference sequence). Trimming at V came to 4 bases and at J to 4 bases, leaving 7 bases not matched to a gene. CDR3 length: 16 residues. The CDR3 DNA follows: TGTGCCAGCAGCTCCTCCGGGACAGGGCCCACCGGGGAGCTGTTTTTT. Amino acids: CASSSSGTGPTGELFF.

V is TRBV20-1 and J is TRBJ2-4, with 11 bases identical to TRBD2. The end of the DNA is better explained by TRBJ2-7, so the J call may be wrong. This CDR3 has 16 residues. CDR1 is DFQATT, CDR2 SNEGSKA, per germline (reference sequence). The CDR3 DNA reads as TGCAGTGCATATCCCCATAGCGGGAGGGAGAACTACGAGCAGTACTTC. It translates to CSAYPHSGRENYEQYF.

V gene TRBV28 combines with J gene TRBJ2-5; D might be TRBD2 (6 bases). The V gene's germline CDR1 is MDHEN and CDR2 SYDVKM. With 6 bases removed from V and 5 bases from J, the gap between germline ends came to 16 bases. This CDR3 has 14 residues. CDR3 region: CASSPVGDSETQYF. In DNA, the CDR3 is TGTGCCAGCAGCCCAGTGGGGGACTCGGAGACCCAGTACTTC.

This clonotype was observed a single time. This chain uses TRBV5-1 with TRBJ2-5, with TRBD2 matching 10 bases. The CDR3 consists of 15 residues. V was pared by 0 bases and J by 11 bases, with 10 bases of the junction left unmatched. Germline V lookup: CDR1 SGHRS, CDR2 YFSETQ. In nucleotides, the CDR3 is TGCGCCAGCAGCTTGGTGGCTAGCGGGAGCAATGAGCAGTACTTC. It specifies CASSLVASGSNEQYF.

This clonotype came up many times. The chain has TRBV9 and TRBJ2-1; 9 nucleotides match TRBD2. V dropped 4 bases and J dropped 5; count of bases not matched to a gene: 10. The germline gives CDR1 SGDLS, CDR2 YYNGEE. CDR3 size: 16 residues. The CDR3 region has the DNA TGTGCCAGCAGCACTGGAGGAGCGGGAGGCAACAATGAGCAGTTCTTC. Its translation is CASSTGGAGGNNEQFF.

The gene calls are TRBV7-3 and TRBJ1-2; no clear D. Looked up from germline, CDR1 is SGHTA and CDR2 is FQGTGA. The V end lost 5 bases, the J end lost 8 bases, and 12 bases lay between the germline ends. The CDR3 extends over 12 amino acids. In DNA form, the CDR3 reads TGTGCCAGCAGCACATACATTGGGGGCTACACCTTC. Its translation is CASSTYIGGYTF.

The CDR3 region is CASSTLGTGDYEQYF. The DNA for the CDR3 is TGTGCCAGCAGCACACTCGGGACAGGGGACTACGAGCAGTACTTC. This chain uses TRBV21-1 with TRBJ2-7; the table gives TRBD1 as D, unverified against the DNA. TRBV21-1 is tagged as a pseudogene. There are 15 residues in the CDR3.

The CDR3 sequence: CSYPAGNGYTF. Written as DNA, the CDR3 is TGCAGTTACCCCGCAGGGAATGGCTACACCTTC. V usage is TRBV20-1 and J usage is TRBJ1-2, with D possibly TRBD1 on 5 matching bases. Trimming stripped 8 bases from V and 6 bases from J, with 13 bases between. The germline V gene has CDR1 DFQATT and CDR2 SNEGSKA (reference sequence). The CDR3 totals 11 residues.

This rearrangement joins TRBV4-2 to TRBJ2-1, with D hard to call. The CDR3 totals 16 residues. Germline CDR1 and CDR2: LGHNA and YNFKEQ. V lost 0 bases and J lost 1, with 10 bases in between. CDR3 coding DNA: TGTGCCAGCAGCCAAGAAGAGACGTTGTCCTACAATGAGCAGTTCTTC. As protein: CASSQEETLSYNEQFF.

The chain employs TRBV5-1 and TRBJ1-5, with TRBD1 as a possible D gene (5 bases). V dropped 4 bases and J dropped 5 bases, with 16 bases sitting between them. CDR1 is SGHRS, CDR2 YFSETQ, per germline. CDR3 size: 15 residues. CDR3 residues: CASSPQGRRDQPQHF. In DNA, the CDR3 is TGCGCCAGCAGCCCCCAGGGTCGCCGTGATCAGCCCCAGCATTTT. Supplemented by reference TRBV5-1 and TRBJ1-5, the full variable domain reads KAGVTQTPRYLIKTRGQQVTLSCSPISGHRSVSWYQQTPGQGLQFLFEYFSETQRNKGNFPGRFSGRQFSNSRSEMNVSTLELGDSALYLCASSPQGRRDQPQHFGDGTRLSIL.

This clonotype showed up just a few times. The genes are TRBV16 and TRBJ2-7; D possibly corresponds to TRBD1 (6 bases). CDR3 size: 14 residues. The V gene lost 4 bases and the J gene lost 2 bases, with 12 bases spanning the gap. Germline V gene sequence: CDR1 KGHSY, CDR2 FQNENV. The DNA for the CDR3 is TGTGCCAGCAGCCCAGGGGCAGCGACCTACGAGCAGTACTTC. As protein: CASSPGAATYEQYF. The whole variable domain, remainder taken from reference TRBV16 and TRBJ2-7, is GEEVAQTPKHLVRGEGQKAKLYCAPIKGHSYVFWYQQVLKNEFKFLISFQNENVFDETGMPKERFSAKCLPNSPCSLEIQATKLEDSAVYFCASSPGAATYEQYFGPGTRLTVT.

The sample holds a few counts of this clonotype. This chain links TRBV29-1 with TRBJ2-7, with D uncertain. From germline, CDR1 is SQVTM and CDR2 ANQGSEA. Trimming took off 4 bases at V and 2 bases at J, with 12 bases between the two ends. The CDR3 runs to 13 residues. The DNA for the CDR3 is TGCAGCGTTGGAGGAGCTGGCCCCTACGAGCAGTACTTC. Its protein product is CSVGGAGPYEQYF.

The chain links TRBV20-1 to TRBJ2-3; 10 nucleotides align to TRBD2. CDR1 is DFQATT, CDR2 SNEGSKA, per germline (reference sequence). The CDR3 loop spans 16 amino acids. V was clipped by 1 base and J by 5 bases; unmatched bases: 9. DNA for the CDR3: TGCAGTGCTAGAGCGGGCCTAGCGGGGGCGGGAGATACGCAGTATTTT. Translation gives CSARAGLAGAGDTQYF.